This T cell receptor beta chain is drawn from a study of spatial heterogeneity in lung cancer. This clonotype was seen at least ten times. Time point specified: sample taken at primary tumor resection. Tumor, nontumor lung or frozen PBMC supplied whole RNA that was sequenced unsorted. A total of approximately 75 untreated early-stage non-small cell lung cancer patients served as donors. TCRdb itself ran the 5' RACE reads through MiXCR, one entry per CDR3 protein. The table lists about 45,000 distinct CDR3 sequences, over 9.5% of them singletons. Sample: PBMCs, taken at surgery. The receptor's source is a female donor with early-stage non-small cell lung cancer.

The chain's CDR3 is CASSPTWGNTGELFF. In DNA, the CDR3 is TGTGCCAGCAGCCCAACGTGGGGGAACACCGGGGAGCTGTTTTTT. The rearrangement links TRBV7-9 to TRBJ2-2; D is unresolved. This CDR3 is 15 amino acids long. Trimming removed 5 bases at V and 1 base at J, with 11 bases between. The germline V gene encodes CDR1 SEHNR and CDR2 FQNEAQ (reference sequence). Combining the CDR3 with reference TRBV7-9 and TRBJ2-2 gives the whole variable domain DTGVSQNPRHKITKRGQNVTFRCDPISEHNRLYWYRQTLGQGPEFLTYFQNEAQLEKSRLLSDRFSAERPKGSFSTLEIQRTEQGDSAMYLCASSPTWGNTGELFFGEGSRLTVL.